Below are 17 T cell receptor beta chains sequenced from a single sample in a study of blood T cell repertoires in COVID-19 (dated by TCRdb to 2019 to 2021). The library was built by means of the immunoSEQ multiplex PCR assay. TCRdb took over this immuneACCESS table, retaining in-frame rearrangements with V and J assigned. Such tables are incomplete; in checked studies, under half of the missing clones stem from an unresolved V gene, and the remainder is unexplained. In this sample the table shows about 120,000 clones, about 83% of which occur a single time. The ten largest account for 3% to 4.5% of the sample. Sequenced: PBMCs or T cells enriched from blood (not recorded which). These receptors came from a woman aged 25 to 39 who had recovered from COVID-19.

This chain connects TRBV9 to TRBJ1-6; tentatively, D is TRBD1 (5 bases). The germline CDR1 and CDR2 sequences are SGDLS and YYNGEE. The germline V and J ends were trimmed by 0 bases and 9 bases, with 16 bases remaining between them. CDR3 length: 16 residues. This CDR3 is CASSVAPGVEGSPLHF. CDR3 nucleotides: TGTGCCAGCAGCGTAGCTCCGGGGGTGGAGGGTTCACCCCTCCACTTT.

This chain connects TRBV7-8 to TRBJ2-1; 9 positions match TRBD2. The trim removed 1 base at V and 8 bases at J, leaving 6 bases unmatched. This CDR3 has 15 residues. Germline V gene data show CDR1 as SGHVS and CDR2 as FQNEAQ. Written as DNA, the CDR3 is TGTGCCAGCAGCTTAGTCCGGACTAGCGTCTATGAGCAGTTCTTC. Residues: CASSLVRTSVYEQFF.

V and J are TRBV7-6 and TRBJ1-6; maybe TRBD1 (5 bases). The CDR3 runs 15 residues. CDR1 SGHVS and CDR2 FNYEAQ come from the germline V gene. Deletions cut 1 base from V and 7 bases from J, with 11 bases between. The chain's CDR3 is CASSLGQGRNSPLHF. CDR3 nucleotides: TGTGCCAGCAGCTTAGGGCAGGGAAGGAATTCACCCCTCCACTTT.

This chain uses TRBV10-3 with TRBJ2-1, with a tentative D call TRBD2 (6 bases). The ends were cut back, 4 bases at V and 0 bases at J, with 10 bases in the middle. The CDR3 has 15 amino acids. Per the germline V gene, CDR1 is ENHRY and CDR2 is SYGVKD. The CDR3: CAISAGRSSYNEQFF. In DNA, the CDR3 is TGTGCCATCAGTGCTGGGAGGAGCTCCTACAATGAGCAGTTCTTC.

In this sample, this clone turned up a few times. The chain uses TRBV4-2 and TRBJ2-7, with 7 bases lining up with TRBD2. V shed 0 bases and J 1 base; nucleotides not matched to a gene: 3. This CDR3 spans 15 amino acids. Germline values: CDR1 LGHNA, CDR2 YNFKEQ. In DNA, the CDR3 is TGTGCCAGCAGCCAAGACACTAGCGCATCCTACGAGCAGTACTTC. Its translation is CASSQDTSASYEQYF.

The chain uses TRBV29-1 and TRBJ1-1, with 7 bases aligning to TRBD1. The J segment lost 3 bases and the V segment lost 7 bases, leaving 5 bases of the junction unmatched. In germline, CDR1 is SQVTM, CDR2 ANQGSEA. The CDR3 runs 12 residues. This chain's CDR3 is CSAKGTDTEAFF. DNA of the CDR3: TGCAGCGCCAAGGGGACAGACACTGAAGCTTTCTTT.

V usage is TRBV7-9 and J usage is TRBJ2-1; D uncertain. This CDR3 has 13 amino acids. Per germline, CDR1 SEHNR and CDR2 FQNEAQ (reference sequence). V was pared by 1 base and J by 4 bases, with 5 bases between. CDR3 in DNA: TGTGCCAGCAGCTTAGATCGGTACAATGAGCAGTTCTTC. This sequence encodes CASSLDRYNEQFF.

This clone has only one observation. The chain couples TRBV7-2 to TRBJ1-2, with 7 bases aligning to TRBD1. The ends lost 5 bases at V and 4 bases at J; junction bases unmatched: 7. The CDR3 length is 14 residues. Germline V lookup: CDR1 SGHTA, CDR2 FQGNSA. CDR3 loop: CASSKGQNRYGYTF. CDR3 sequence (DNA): TGTGCCAGCAGCAAGGGACAGAACCGCTATGGCTACACCTTC.

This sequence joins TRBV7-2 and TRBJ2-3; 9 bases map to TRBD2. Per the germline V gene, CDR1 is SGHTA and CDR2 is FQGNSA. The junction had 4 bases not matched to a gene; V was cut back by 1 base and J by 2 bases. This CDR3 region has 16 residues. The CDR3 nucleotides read TGTGCCAGCAGCTTAGGCCCTAGCGGGAACACAGATACGCAGTATTTT. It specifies CASSLGPSGNTDTQYF.

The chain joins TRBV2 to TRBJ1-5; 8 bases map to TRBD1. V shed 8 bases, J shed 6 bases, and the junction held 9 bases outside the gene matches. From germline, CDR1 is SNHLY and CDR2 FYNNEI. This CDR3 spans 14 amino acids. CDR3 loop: CASAGGIEGQPQHF. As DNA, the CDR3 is TGTGCCAGCGCAGGGGGCATAGAGGGTCAGCCCCAGCATTTT.

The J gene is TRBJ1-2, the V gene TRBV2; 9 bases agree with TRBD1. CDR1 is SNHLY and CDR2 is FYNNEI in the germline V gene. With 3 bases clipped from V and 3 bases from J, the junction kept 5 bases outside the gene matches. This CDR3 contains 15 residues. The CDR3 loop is CASSDPGQGHYGYTF. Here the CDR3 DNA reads TGTGCCAGCAGTGATCCGGGACAGGGCCACTATGGCTACACCTTC.

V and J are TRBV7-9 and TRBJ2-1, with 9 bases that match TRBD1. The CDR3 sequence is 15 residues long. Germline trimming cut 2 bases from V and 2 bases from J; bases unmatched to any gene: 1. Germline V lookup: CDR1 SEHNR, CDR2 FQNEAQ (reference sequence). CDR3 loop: CASSLRQGAYNEQFF. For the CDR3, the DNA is TGTGCCAGCAGCTTAAGACAGGGGGCCTACAATGAGCAGTTCTTC.

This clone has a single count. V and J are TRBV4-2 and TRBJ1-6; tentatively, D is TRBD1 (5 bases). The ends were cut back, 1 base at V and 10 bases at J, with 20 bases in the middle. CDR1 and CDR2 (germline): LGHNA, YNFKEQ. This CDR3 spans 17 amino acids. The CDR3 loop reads CASSQVFETAGVSPLHF. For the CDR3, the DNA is TGTGCCAGCAGCCAAGTTTTCGAGACAGCTGGGGTGTCACCCCTCCACTTT.

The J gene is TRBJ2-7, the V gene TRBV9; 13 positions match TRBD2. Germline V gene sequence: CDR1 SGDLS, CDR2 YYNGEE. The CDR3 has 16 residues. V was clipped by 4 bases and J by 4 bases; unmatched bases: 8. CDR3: CASSKSRTSGSYEQYF. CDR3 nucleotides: TGTGCCAGCAGCAAGAGCCGGACTAGCGGGAGTTACGAGCAGTACTTC. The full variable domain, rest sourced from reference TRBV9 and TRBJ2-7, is DSGVTQTPKHLITATGQRVTLRCSPRSGDLSVYWYQQSLDQGLQFLIQYYNGEERAKGNILERFSAQQFPDLHSELNLSSLELGDSALYFCASSKSRTSGSYEQYFGPGTRLTVT.

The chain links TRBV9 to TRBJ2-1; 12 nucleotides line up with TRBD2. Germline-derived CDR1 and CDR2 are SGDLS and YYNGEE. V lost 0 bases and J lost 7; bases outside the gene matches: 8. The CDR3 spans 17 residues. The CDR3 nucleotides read TGTGCCAGCAGCGTAGTTGGGACTAGCGGGCTTGTAAATGAGCAGTTCTTC. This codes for CASSVVGTSGLVNEQFF.

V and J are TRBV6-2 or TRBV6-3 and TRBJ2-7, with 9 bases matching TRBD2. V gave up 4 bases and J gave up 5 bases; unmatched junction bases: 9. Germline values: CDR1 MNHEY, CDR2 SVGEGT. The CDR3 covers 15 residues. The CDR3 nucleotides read TGTGCCAGCAGTTTAAATAGCGGGAGTCCGGACGAGCAGTACTTC. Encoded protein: CASSLNSGSPDEQYF.

The CDR3 sequence: CASSYRVSSGYTF. The CDR3 DNA follows: TGTGCCAGCAGTTACAGGGTCTCTTCCGGCTACACCTTC. The chain has TRBV12-3 or TRBV12-4 and TRBJ1-2; D is possibly TRBD1 (6 bases). The CDR3 consists of 13 residues. Trimming shortened V by 4 bases and J by 8 bases, and 14 bases separated the two germline ends.